One and the same sample provided the 27 T cell receptor beta chains below, sequenced in a study of CD4 T cells in relation to SARS-CoV-2 and coronaviruses. The unexposed donors gave CD4+ T cells in about 2010-2019, prior to COVID-19. CD4+ T cells were isolated from the cells after more than nine days of culture. Their antigens are not known. Repertoires were generated with immunoSEQ multiplex PCR, while TCRdb's copy carries only in-frame clones and drops some. The sample shows 9,000 to 13,000 clones, over 70% of them seen only once. The specimen was CD4+ T cells from PBMCs, cultured in vitro. These receptors all come from a human donor in good health.

The chain couples TRBV30 to TRBJ1-3, with D maybe TRBD1 (5 bases). The V end was cut by 4 bases, the J end by 0 bases, with 13 bases between. The CDR3 length is 15 residues. The germline V gene encodes CDR1 GTSNPN and CDR2 SVGIG (reference sequence). In DNA, the CDR3 is TGTGCCTGGACCCGGGACTGGAGCTCTGGAAACACCATATATTTT. The encoded protein is CAWTRDWSSGNTIYF. Complete variable domain (other parts from reference TRBV30 and TRBJ1-3): SQTIHQWPATLVQPVGSPLSLECTVEGTSNPNLYWYRQAAGRGLQLLFYSVGIGQISSEVPQNLSASRPQDRQFILSSKKLLLSDSGFYLCAWTRDWSSGNTIYFGEGSWLTVV.

This clone was found a few times. The rearrangement joins TRBV19 to TRBJ2-2; TRBD2 agrees at 7 bases. CDR1 is LNHDA, CDR2 SQIVND, per germline (reference sequence). Trimming at V came to 4 bases and at J to 4 bases, leaving 3 bases not matched to a gene. The CDR3 spans 14 residues. This chain's CDR3 is CASSRWEGTGELFF. Here the CDR3 DNA reads TGTGCCAGTAGTAGGTGGGAGGGCACCGGGGAGCTGTTTTTT.

This chain links TRBV4-2 with TRBJ1-4; TRBD1 is a possible D gene (5 bases). The germline V and J ends were trimmed by 0 bases and 7 bases, with 9 bases remaining between them. The germline gives CDR1 LGHNA, CDR2 YNFKEQ. The CDR3 runs to 14 residues. This chain's CDR3 is CASSQDGGTEKLFF. CDR3 DNA: TGTGCCAGCAGCCAAGATGGCGGGACTGAAAAACTGTTTTTT.

The chain links TRBV5-4 to TRBJ2-1, with TRBD1 matching 8 bases. CDR3 length: 16 residues. The germline gives CDR1 SGHNT, CDR2 YYREEE (reference sequence). V shed 3 bases, J shed 0 bases, and the junction held 5 bases outside the gene matches. The CDR3: CASSWLGTGSYNEQFF. The CDR3 nucleotides read TGTGCCAGCAGCTGGCTAGGGACAGGCTCCTACAATGAGCAGTTCTTC.

The V gene is TRBV18, the J gene TRBJ2-5; no definite D call. Germline CDR1 reads KGHSH; CDR2 reads LQKENI. The CDR3 runs to 10 residues. The germline V and J ends were trimmed by 4 bases and 3 bases, with 0 bases remaining between them. CDR3 in amino acids: CASSQETQYF. DNA of the CDR3: TGTGCCAGCTCACAAGAGACCCAGTACTTC. The whole variable domain, remainder taken from reference TRBV18 and TRBJ2-5, is NAGVMQNPRHLVRRRGQEARLRCSPMKGHSHVYWYRQLPEEGLKFMVYLQKENIIDESGMPKERFSAEFPKEGPSILRIQQVVRGDSAAYFCASSQETQYFGPGTRLLVL.

The chain links TRBV4-1 to TRBJ2-7; D is unresolved. V shed 2 bases and J shed 2 bases, with 13 bases lying between them. The CDR3 is made up of 15 amino acids. Germline loops: CDR1 MGHRA, CDR2 YSYEKL. The CDR3 loop is CASSQLGLPTYEQYF. Here the CDR3 DNA reads TGCGCCAGCAGCCAACTAGGGTTACCGACCTACGAGCAGTACTTC.

This clone is hyperexpanded in the sample. The gene calls are TRBV4-3 and TRBJ2-1, with D unresolved. The CDR3 is 16 residues long. Germline-derived CDR1 and CDR2 are LGHNA and YSLEER. Trimming removed 0 bases from V and 4 bases from J, with 13 bases in between. The CDR3 nucleotides are TGCGCCAGCAGCCAAGATGCGGCTACCCCATACAATGAGCAGTTCTTC. Amino acid sequence: CASSQDAATPYNEQFF.

CDR3 sequence reads: CASSQQGGNQPQHF. For the CDR3, the DNA is TGTGCCAGCTCACAACAGGGGGGGAATCAGCCCCAGCATTTT. The chain links TRBV18 to TRBJ1-5; 8 nucleotides match TRBD1. J gave up 4 bases and V 4 bases, and 3 bases lay outside the gene matches. Germline V lookup: CDR1 KGHSH, CDR2 LQKENI. The CDR3 is 14 amino acids.

V is TRBV28 and J is TRBJ2-7; D is ambiguous. The CDR3 consists of 13 residues. Looked up from germline, CDR1 is MDHEN and CDR2 is SYDVKM. Trimming cost V 10 bases and J 2 bases, with 15 bases left between them. The DNA of the CDR3 is TGTGCCACCCGCGAAAGGGCCACCTACGAGCAGTACTTC. This translates into CATRERATYEQYF.

V gene TRBV10-3 combines with J gene TRBJ2-7, with 10 nucleotides matching TRBD2. The CDR3 contains 13 residues. V trimming: 6 bases; J trimming: 3 bases; junction bases outside the gene matches: 2. Germline V CDR1 and CDR2: ENHRY, SYGVKD. CDR3 nucleotides: TGTGCCATCAGGGCTAGCGGGAGCTACGAGCAGTACTTC. It translates to CAIRASGSYEQYF.

V usage is TRBV7-9 and J usage is TRBJ2-7; 10 bases are shared with TRBD1. Germline CDR1 reads SEHNR; CDR2 reads FQNEAQ (reference sequence). V trimming: 5 bases; J trimming: 4 bases; junction bases outside the gene matches: 8. CDR3 length: 15 amino acids. In DNA, the CDR3 is TGTGCCAGCAGCCCGGGACAGGGGAGGGTTTACGAGCAGTACTTC. This translates into CASSPGQGRVYEQYF.

V is TRBV12-2 and J is TRBJ1-2; the tabulated D call, TRBD1, remains unverified against the DNA. TRBV12-2 is labeled a pseudogene. CDR3 length: 16 amino acids. In DNA form, the CDR3 reads TGTGCAAGTCGTCCTAAGCTCGGGGACAGGGCGTATGGCTACACCTTC. This translates into CASRPKLGDRAYGYTF.

CDR3 sequence (DNA): TGCGCCAGCAGCCGGACAGGGGTACGGGGAGAGACCCAGTACTTC. Its translation is CASSRTGVRGETQYF. This rearrangement joins TRBV5-1 to TRBJ2-5, with 9 bases that match TRBD1. This CDR3 comprises 15 residues. V lost 4 bases, J lost 4 bases, and 8 bases stayed unmatched. In germline, CDR1 is SGHRS, CDR2 YFSETQ.

A single count supports this clone. The gene calls are TRBV2 and TRBJ2-5, with D possibly TRBD1 on 6 matching bases. This CDR3 spans 17 amino acids. Trimming took 8 bases from V and 2 from J, leaving 24 bases between them. In germline, CDR1 is SNHLY, CDR2 FYNNEI. CDR3 DNA sequence: TGTGCCAGCGGCCTCTCGGGCTTCGGGACACAGCAAGAGACCCAGTACTTC. Residues: CASGLSGFGTQQETQYF.

This clone has more than one count but fewer than ten. This sequence joins TRBV5-4 and TRBJ1-6; 7 positions match TRBD1. Germline V gene sequence: CDR1 SGHNT, CDR2 YYREEE (reference sequence). This CDR3 contains 15 residues. V was clipped by 2 bases and J by 5 bases; unmatched bases: 4. In DNA form, the CDR3 reads TGTGCCAGCAGCTTTCAGGGACAGAATAATTCACCCCTCCACTTT. Translation: CASSFQGQNNSPLHF.

CDR3 nucleotide sequence: TGTGCCAGTAGCCCCCTCCTAGGGGCGAGAGGGGAGACCCAGTACTTC. Encoded protein: CASSPLLGARGETQYF. This chain joins TRBV19 and TRBJ2-5; D tentatively reads TRBD1 or TRBD2 (5 bases each). Germline V gives CDR1 LNHDA, CDR2 SQIVND (reference sequence). V lost 6 bases and J lost 5, with 22 bases in between. This CDR3 comprises 16 residues.

The CDR3 sequence: CASSSAPGQGAYEQYF. The CDR3 bases are TGTGCCAGCAGCTCGGCTCCGGGACAGGGGGCCTACGAGCAGTACTTC. The chain employs TRBV7-2 and TRBJ2-7, with TRBD1 matching over 11 bases. Germline V gene sequence: CDR1 SGHTA, CDR2 FQGNSA. V lost 4 bases and J lost 2; bases outside the gene matches: 7. The CDR3 consists of 16 residues.

The gene calls are TRBV3-1 (or the pseudogene TRBV3-2) and TRBJ1-2; D is unresolved. This CDR3 region has 14 residues. Germline V gene lookup returns CDR1 LGHDT and CDR2 YNNKEL (reference sequence). Trimming stripped 2 bases from V and 3 bases from J, with 10 bases between. The CDR3 sequence is CASSQTASHYGYTF. The DNA for the CDR3 is TGTGCCAGCAGCCAAACGGCTTCCCACTATGGCTACACCTTC.

The count of this clone is one. The rearrangement links TRBV14 to TRBJ1-6; D gene ambiguous. Germline V gives CDR1 SGHDN, CDR2 FVKESK. The CDR3 contains 13 residues. The germline V and J ends were trimmed by 2 bases and 10 bases, with 9 bases remaining between them. Here the CDR3 reads CASSQSPLSPLHF. In DNA form, the CDR3 reads TGTGCCAGCAGCCAAAGTCCGTTGTCACCCCTCCACTTT.

V and J are TRBV7-2 and TRBJ1-5, with D possibly TRBD1 on 5 matching bases. V lost 2 bases and J lost 0, with 11 bases in between. The CDR3 contains 16 residues. Germline V gene sequence: CDR1 SGHTA, CDR2 FQGNSA. The CDR3 region is CASSLRGGSSNQPQHF. In nucleotides, the CDR3 is TGTGCCAGCAGCTTACGGGGGGGGAGTAGCAATCAGCCCCAGCATTTT.

The chain joins TRBV2 to TRBJ2-5, with TRBD2 matching over 9 bases. CDR1 SNHLY and CDR2 FYNNEI come from the germline V gene. The V segment lost 2 bases and the J segment 4 bases; nucleotides outside the gene matches: 8. The CDR3 contains 16 residues. CDR3 coding DNA: TGTGCCAGCAGTGAACGTAGCGGGGGCTTCCGAGAGACCCAGTACTTC. Translated: CASSERSGGFRETQYF.

The chain has TRBV19 and TRBJ1-2, with no clear D. CDR3 length: 13 amino acids. Germline CDR1 reads LNHDA; CDR2 reads SQIVND (reference sequence). V dropped 5 bases and J dropped 3 bases, with 10 bases sitting between them. For the CDR3, the DNA is TGTGCCAGTAGTGCACATAGATACTATGGCTACACCTTC. This sequence encodes CASSAHRYYGYTF.

V and J are TRBV7-9 and TRBJ1-2; D gene unclear. Germline lookup yields CDR1 SEHNR and CDR2 FQNEAQ (reference sequence). This CDR3 region has 13 residues. Trimming cost V 0 bases and J 4 bases, with 6 bases left between them. This chain's CDR3 is CASSLAMIYGYTF. The CDR3 DNA is TGTGCCAGCAGCTTAGCAATGATCTATGGCTACACCTTC. Drawing the rest from reference TRBV7-9 and TRBJ1-2, the complete variable domain is DTGVSQNPRHKITKRGQNVTFRCDPISEHNRLYWYRQTLGQGPEFLTYFQNEAQLEKSRLLSDRFSAERPKGSFSTLEIQRTEQGDSAMYLCASSLAMIYGYTFGSGTRLTVV.

This clone has only a few counts. The V call is TRBV3-1 (or the pseudogene TRBV3-2), the J call TRBJ2-1; 11 positions agree with TRBD2. CDR1 LGHDT and CDR2 YNNKEL come from the germline V gene (reference sequence). V was clipped by 6 bases and J by 5 bases; unmatched bases: 0. This CDR3 region has 13 residues. The DNA for the CDR3 is TGTGCCAGCAGGACTAGCGGGAACAATGAGCAGTTCTTC. Its translation: CASRTSGNNEQFF.

The chain employs TRBV6-5 and TRBJ1-1; D ambiguous. The CDR3 contains 14 residues. Germline V gene sequence: CDR1 MNHEY, CDR2 SVGAGI. Trimming cost V 2 bases and J 0 bases, with 7 bases left between them. The CDR3 is CASSYARLNTEAFF. CDR3 nucleotide sequence: TGTGCCAGCAGTTACGCCAGGTTGAACACTGAAGCTTTCTTT.

The V call is TRBV13, the J call TRBJ2-2; no clear D gene. The ends were cut back, 5 bases at V and 7 bases at J, with 20 bases in the middle. Looked up from germline, CDR1 is PRHDT and CDR2 is FYEKMQ (reference sequence). The CDR3 runs 16 residues. CDR3: CASSRPPSRHGGELFF. Here the CDR3 DNA reads TGTGCCAGCAGCCGACCACCCTCAAGACACGGCGGGGAGCTGTTTTTT. The full variable domain, its missing parts supplied by reference TRBV13 and TRBJ2-2, is AAGVIQSPRHLIKEKRETATLKCYPIPRHDTVYWYQQGPGQDPQFLISFYEKMQSDKGSIPDRFSAQQFSDYHSELNMSSLELGDSALYFCASSRPPSRHGGELFFGEGSRLTVL.

The chain recombines TRBV2 with TRBJ2-7, with TRBD2 identical over 8 bases. CDR1 SNHLY and CDR2 FYNNEI come from the germline V gene. This CDR3 region has 14 residues. V was pared by 7 bases and J by 4 bases, with 9 bases of the junction left unmatched. The CDR3 coding sequence is TGTGCCAGCAACGCCGGGACTAGTAAGTACGAGCAGTACTTC. Its protein is CASNAGTSKYEQYF.